The source of this T cell receptor beta chain is a study of CD8 T cells in Susac syndrome. This CDR3 comprises 16 residues. V gave up 3 bases and J gave up 2 bases, with 14 bases separating them. Germline CDR1 DFQATT, CDR2 SNEGSKA (reference sequence). RNA totalling about 0.45 to 1 ug underwent reverse transcription with random hexamers. Amplification of the TCR beta CDR3 was carried out by immunoSEQ multiplex PCR, which spanned a total of 54 Vbeta and 13 Jbeta segments. From the immunoSEQ multiplex PCR reads, TCRdb called clonotypes with MiXCR, one entry per CDR3 protein. Seen here are approximately 100,000 distinct CDR3 sequences, about nine tenths observed once, and the top ten hold about 0.11%.

The material sequenced was CD8+ T cells from PBMCs. The clonotype comes from a human donor in good health. The rearrangement uses TRBV20-1 and TRBJ2-6; possibly TRBD2 for D (6 bases). Written as DNA, the CDR3 is TGCAGTGCTAGGCTAGGAGGGAGTACTGGGGCCAACGTCCTGACTTTC. This sequence encodes CSARLGGSTGANVLTF.